This T cell receptor (beta chain) comes out of a study of control samples from healthy donors and cancer patients. Clones were read by immunoSEQ multiplex PCR, and TCRdb kept only the in-frame ones, dropping some. The profile shows 150,000 to 200,000 clones, 85% to 90% of them singletons. V lost 0 bases and J 5 bases, leaving 18 bases between the germline ends. This CDR3 is built from 16 residues. Germline-derived CDR1 and CDR2 are SGHNT and YYREEE (reference sequence). Sequencing used blood. This chain uses TRBV5-4 with TRBJ2-7; D may match TRBD1 or TRBD2 (6 bases each). The TCR sequence derives from a woman between 45 and 60 years old in good health. CDR3 DNA sequence: TGTGCCAGCAGCTTGGAAAGTGGGGGGACAAATGACGAGCAGTACTTC. It encodes CASSLESGGTNDEQYF.